The 9 T cell receptor beta chains given below trace back to one sample, sequenced in a study of T cells in Graves' hyperthyroidism and ophthalmopathy. Regions amplified from RNA transcripts were the TCR beta CDR3 regions. The primer set for the first-round RT-PCR of the TCR CDR3 was HTBI. TCRdb re-called the multiplex PCR reads with MiXCR, one entry per CDR3 protein. The sample records 460,000 or so distinct CDR3 sequences, around 14% being singletons. Sequenced: blood. The receptors stem from a woman between 18 and 30 years old with Graves' hyperthyroidism.

The V call is TRBV9, the J call TRBJ2-1, with no clear D. The V end lost 4 bases, the J end lost 10 bases, and 18 bases lay between the germline ends. In germline, CDR1 is SGDLS, CDR2 YYNGEE. The CDR3 spans 14 residues. The DNA of the CDR3 is TGTGCCAGCAGCCCACGGACGAGGCATAGGGAGCAGTTCTTC. Protein: CASSPRTRHREQFF.

The chain carries TRBV9 and TRBJ2-5; no reliable D call. The CDR3 is made up of 14 amino acids. V was cut by 0 bases and J by 2 bases, with 8 bases left in between. Germline-derived CDR1 and CDR2 are SGDLS and YYNGEE. The DNA of the CDR3 is TGTGCCAGCAGCGTAGGCCCCGTTCAAGAGACCCAGTACTTC. Its translation: CASSVGPVQETQYF.

The chain carries TRBV5-1 and TRBJ1-1, with 8 bases that match TRBD1. Trimming at V came to 4 bases and at J to 0 bases, leaving 5 bases not matched to a gene. Germline CDR1 is SGHRS and CDR2 is YFSETQ. The CDR3 runs 15 residues. Here the CDR3 DNA reads TGCGCCAGCAGCCGAGACAGGGGTTTGAACACTGAAGCTTTCTTT. As protein: CASSRDRGLNTEAFF.

This clonotype was seen a handful of times. This rearrangement joins TRBV27 to TRBJ1-1; D is unclear. Looked up from germline, CDR1 is MNHEY and CDR2 is SMNVEV (reference sequence). Trimming took off 7 bases at V and 11 bases at J, with 14 bases between the two ends. The CDR3 runs 11 residues. In DNA, the CDR3 is TGTGCCAGCAAGTTGGGGTCGCGGGCTTTCTTT. Translated, it gives CASKLGSRAFF.

This clonotype was counted between two and nine times. The gene calls are TRBV10-1 and TRBJ1-1, with 9 bases lining up with TRBD1. This CDR3 has 13 amino acids. Looked up from germline, CDR1 is WNHNN and CDR2 is SYGVQD (reference sequence). Trimming cost V 2 bases and J 9 bases; bases outside gene matches: 4. CDR3 sequence (DNA): TGCGCCAGCAGTGAGAGTTACAGGGGGCAAGCTTTCTTT. The encoded protein is CASSESYRGQAFF.

This clonotype has a count of ten or more. The genes are TRBV7-8 and TRBJ1-6; D is unclear. The V end was cut by 1 base, the J end by 4 bases, with 5 bases between. This CDR3 has 14 amino acids. Germline V gene sequence: CDR1 SGHVS, CDR2 FQNEAQ. DNA for the CDR3: TGTGCCAGCAGCTTAGACGGATATAATTCACCCCTCCACTTT. It encodes CASSLDGYNSPLHF.

There are a few counts of this clonotype. The chain combines TRBV25-1 with TRBJ1-4, with 9 bases lining up with TRBD1. Germline CDR1 MGHDK, CDR2 SYGVNS. The CDR3 extends over 15 amino acids. V gave up 4 bases and J gave up 8 bases; unmatched junction bases: 8. The CDR3 spells CASSVGTGWAEKLFF. The CDR3 DNA follows: TGTGCCAGCAGTGTGGGGACAGGGTGGGCCGAAAAACTGTTTTTT.

This clonotype was observed many times. The rearrangement uses TRBV12-3 or TRBV12-4 and TRBJ2-1; 9 bases agree with TRBD2. The CDR3 runs to 14 residues. V shed 3 bases, J shed 10 bases, and the junction held 7 bases outside the gene matches. The CDR3 DNA sequence: TGTGCCAGCAGTTTTGGCGGGAGGGCCCACGAGCAGTTCTTC. It is translated as CASSFGGRAHEQFF.

In its sample, this clonotype was seen a few times. The chain employs TRBV29-1 and TRBJ1-1; TRBD1 matches 8 bases. V was pared by 4 bases and J by 3 bases, with 7 bases of the junction left unmatched. Germline-derived CDR1 and CDR2 are SQVTM and ANQGSEA. CDR3 length: 14 amino acids. The CDR3 coding sequence is TGCAGCGTTGGAGACTCAGGGGGCGACACTGAAGCTTTCTTT. This sequence encodes CSVGDSGGDTEAFF.